This T cell receptor beta chain was observed in a study of CD8 T cells in Susac syndrome (dated by TCRdb to the late 2010s). In terms of the full investigation: The study used repertoire sequencing to test whether antigen drove CD8+ T cell activation and differentiation in Susac syndrome.

The CDR3 starts with the cysteine, ends with the phenylalanine, and has 15 residues. This entry keeps only the CDR3 DNA: 45 bases, framed from base 1. Sequences SGDLS (CDR1) and YYNGEE (CDR2) are obtained from the germline V gene. V trim: 0 bases; J trim: 2 bases; unmatched bases: 2. RNA was extracted using the RNeasy kit, and about 0.5 to 1 ug of the RNA was reverse transcribed with random hexamers. The immunoSEQ multiplex PCR assay, covering 54 Vbeta and 13 Jbeta segments, was used to amplify TCR beta CDR3 regions. PCR amplification bias was corrected using a synthetic template baseline for primer optimization and computational correction. The original methods were these. Reads were annotated to V, D and J genes per IMGT and analyzed with immunoSEQ Analyzer, keeping only productive sequences. Clonality was calculated as one minus the Shannon entropy normalized by log2 of the number of productive unique sequences. Public and private clones were assessed among the 100 most prevalent clones of each patient and control. Susac-specific clones were defined as absent from healthy and MS cohorts, over a thousand published viral clones and other ImmuneACCESS disease sequences. TCRdb itself trimmed the public reads at Q25 with fastp, ran MiXCR and retained productive beta chains. Here each entry gathers all rows of one CDR3 protein and keeps the most common genes and DNA. TCRdb's processing, not the authors' own work, is the source of the V and J calls. This sample holds about 140,000 distinct CDR3 sequences; approximately 95% were observed only once. The ten largest clones capture 0.11% of the sample.

Overall results and qualifications from the work: The study acknowledged that relatively few individuals were included in the TCR sequencing and HLA analysis.

Peripheral blood CD8+ and CD4+ T cells from healthy donors, Susac syndrome patients and multiple sclerosis patients were profiled using high-throughput TCR beta sequencing. Multiple sclerosis controls were treatment-naive patients with stable or active relapsing-remitting disease fulfilling revised McDonald criteria. CD8+ TEMRA cells were enriched by FACS, while bulk CD8+ and CD4+ T cells were purified by magnetic negative isolation. Blood was drawn into EDTA tubes, processed within 24 hours, and PBMCs were isolated by density gradient centrifugation. PBMCs intended for TCR sequencing were cryopreserved in liquid nitrogen and were subsequently thawed in a 37 degrees C water bath. The sorted or isolated CD4+, CD8+ and CD8+ TEMRA cells had a purity of 90% or higher. With regard to this clonotype: The antigen this receptor binds is unknown. Base qualities were left out, and no much larger clone turns up one base away.

The V and J genes are TRBV9 and TRBJ2-7, and TRBD2 aligns with 10 junction nucleotides. The origin of this receptor is a human donor with multiple sclerosis. Sequencing was done on a sample of CD4+ T cells from PBMCs. The nucleotide sequence reads as follows: TGTGCCAGCAGCGTAGCTAGCGGGGGAACCTACGAGCAGTACTTC. It translates to CASSVASGGTYEQYF. The full variable domain, completed from the reference TRBV9 and TRBJ2-7 proteins outside the CDR3, reads DSGVTQTPKHLITATGQRVTLRCSPRSGDLSVYWYQQSLDQGLQFLIQYYNGEERAKGNILERFSAQQFPDLHSELNLSSLELGDSALYFCASSVASGGTYEQYFGPGTRLTVT.